These T cell receptor beta chains were read from a single sample in a study of siplizumab effects on memory and regulatory T cells. Assay: immunoSEQ multiplex PCR; the TCRdb copy retains only in-frame clones and omits some. Of about 26,000 clones in the sample, 80% to 90% were seen once. The sequencing sample was made of memory CD4+ T cells sorted from blood. The receptors stem from a human donor in good health. CDR3s include the opening cysteine and the closing phenylalanine or tryptophan. The D gene is left open where the match is weak.

v_call: TRBV4-2
d_call: NA
j_call: TRBJ2-1
cdr3_aa: CASSQGWTGGNEQFF

v_call: TRBV4-1
d_call: TRBD1
j_call: TRBJ2-5
cdr3_aa: CASSHPGTGKTQYF

v_call: TRBV7-2
d_call: NA
j_call: TRBJ2-3
cdr3_aa: CASSLVVRASTDTQYF

v_call: TRBV15
d_call: TRBD1
j_call: TRBJ2-7
cdr3_aa: CATSTRTGAFSYEQYF

v_call: TRBV2
d_call: TRBD1
j_call: TRBJ1-4
cdr3_aa: CASLGQTTNEKLFF

v_call: TRBV15
d_call: NA
j_call: TRBJ1-1
cdr3_aa: CATREDQRRGEAFF

v_call: TRBV6-1
d_call: NA
j_call: TRBJ2-7
cdr3_aa: CASSGQGIVGSWSSYEQYF

v_call: TRBV7-2
d_call: TRBD1
j_call: TRBJ2-7
cdr3_aa: CASSGPGTGALYEQYF

v_call: TRBV29-1
d_call: TRBD2
j_call: TRBJ2-6
cdr3_aa: CSVEGGPSGANVLTF

v_call: TRBV18
d_call: TRBD2
j_call: TRBJ2-1
cdr3_aa: CASSRAGGAYNEQFF

v_call: TRBV23-1
d_call: NA
j_call: TRBJ2-3
cdr3_aa: CASSQRQDRTDTQYF

v_call: TRBV2
d_call: TRBD1
j_call: TRBJ1-5
cdr3_aa: CASRAATGVSQPQHF

v_call: TRBV18
d_call: NA
j_call: TRBJ2-2
cdr3_aa: CASSPQVSATGELFF

v_call: TRBV7-6
d_call: NA
j_call: TRBJ2-1
cdr3_aa: CASSLQEELPQFF

v_call: TRBV2
d_call: TRBD2
j_call: TRBJ2-1
cdr3_aa: CASTVAGSYNEQFF

v_call: TRBV15
d_call: NA
j_call: TRBJ2-7
cdr3_aa: CATSRLTGYSSYEQYF

v_call: TRBV6-5
d_call: TRBD2
j_call: TRBJ2-3
cdr3_aa: CASRFSGRSTDTQYF

v_call: TRBV4-3
d_call: NA
j_call: TRBJ2-5
cdr3_aa: CASSHETGSQYF

v_call: TRBV19
d_call: TRBD1
j_call: TRBJ1-5
cdr3_aa: CASSGTEFSNQPQHF

v_call: TRBV28
d_call: TRBD2
j_call: TRBJ2-3
cdr3_aa: CASRLAGASTDTQYF

v_call: TRBV5-4
d_call: NA
j_call: TRBJ2-3
cdr3_aa: CASSAGIPPDTQYF

v_call: TRBV7-2
d_call: NA
j_call: TRBJ1-1
cdr3_aa: CASSRTGNTEAFF

v_call: TRBV2
d_call: NA
j_call: TRBJ1-4
cdr3_aa: CASSDPGTTNEKLFF

v_call: TRBV2
d_call: TRBD1
j_call: TRBJ2-7
cdr3_aa: CASRTGTGAWEQYF

v_call: TRBV14
d_call: NA
j_call: TRBJ2-7
cdr3_aa: CASSQPGPSYEQYF

v_call: TRBV5-1
d_call: TRBD1
j_call: TRBJ1-2
cdr3_aa: CASSLVAGGFYGYTF

v_call: TRBV21-1
d_call: NA
j_call: TRBJ1-1
cdr3_aa: CASSKVQGDTEAFF

v_call: TRBV7-2
d_call: TRBD2
j_call: TRBJ2-3
cdr3_aa: CASSLGSGGTTDTQYF

v_call: TRBV19
d_call: TRBD1
j_call: TRBJ2-3
cdr3_aa: CASRGQGLSTDTQYF

v_call: TRBV2
d_call: NA
j_call: TRBJ1-2
cdr3_aa: CASRIVLGNYGYTF

v_call: TRBV28
d_call: NA
j_call: TRBJ1-6
cdr3_aa: CASSLGRALNSPLHF

v_call: TRBV5-1
d_call: NA
j_call: TRBJ1-2
cdr3_aa: CASSLGARDYGYTF

v_call: TRBV6-1
d_call: NA
j_call: TRBJ1-5
cdr3_aa: CASTGLYSNQPQHF

v_call: TRBV7-2
d_call: TRBD2
j_call: TRBJ2-7
cdr3_aa: CASSPLAGKSYEQYF

v_call: TRBV2
d_call: NA
j_call: TRBJ1-1
cdr3_aa: CASSEAGTENTEAFF

v_call: TRBV9
d_call: NA
j_call: TRBJ2-7
cdr3_aa: CASSVDGRGGNEQYF

v_call: TRBV10-2
d_call: TRBD1
j_call: TRBJ2-7
cdr3_aa: CASSPTGTGGYEQYF

v_call: TRBV5-5
d_call: TRBD1
j_call: TRBJ1-5
cdr3_aa: CASSRDRNQPQHF

v_call: TRBV15
d_call: NA
j_call: TRBJ1-1
cdr3_aa: CATSRDELGFF

v_call: TRBV18
d_call: NA
j_call: TRBJ1-1
cdr3_aa: CASSLDLGRNTEAFF

v_call: TRBV20-1
d_call: NA
j_call: TRBJ1-6
cdr3_aa: CSAHLFHLHF

v_call: TRBV7-2
d_call: TRBD2
j_call: TRBJ2-7
cdr3_aa: CASSPSLGVAGNEQYF

v_call: TRBV4-3
d_call: TRBD1
j_call: TRBJ2-4
cdr3_aa: CASSQDSQGADIQYF

v_call: TRBV29-1
d_call: TRBD1
j_call: TRBJ1-2
cdr3_aa: CSVDRVGGYTF

v_call: TRBV11-3
d_call: NA
j_call: TRBJ2-1
cdr3_aa: CASSPRSGLKYEQFF

v_call: TRBV5-4
d_call: TRBD2
j_call: TRBJ2-5
cdr3_aa: CASSLGLAGGLGRETQYF

v_call: TRBV7-2
d_call: NA
j_call: TRBJ1-6
cdr3_aa: CASSAQAYSPLHF

v_call: TRBV25-1
d_call: NA
j_call: TRBJ1-3
cdr3_aa: CASSEWSGAVSGNTIYF

v_call: TRBV4-3
d_call: NA
j_call: TRBJ1-4
cdr3_aa: CASSLSWDSNEKLFF

v_call: TRBV29-1
d_call: NA
j_call: TRBJ1-1
cdr3_aa: CSVASARGIEAFF

v_call: TRBV9
d_call: TRBD2
j_call: TRBJ2-4
cdr3_aa: CASSFRGERQNIQYF

v_call: TRBV29-1
d_call: TRBD1
j_call: TRBJ2-3
cdr3_aa: CSVARDSWDTQYF

v_call: TRBV6-1
d_call: TRBD2
j_call: TRBJ2-3
cdr3_aa: CASRGRTSLPDTQYF